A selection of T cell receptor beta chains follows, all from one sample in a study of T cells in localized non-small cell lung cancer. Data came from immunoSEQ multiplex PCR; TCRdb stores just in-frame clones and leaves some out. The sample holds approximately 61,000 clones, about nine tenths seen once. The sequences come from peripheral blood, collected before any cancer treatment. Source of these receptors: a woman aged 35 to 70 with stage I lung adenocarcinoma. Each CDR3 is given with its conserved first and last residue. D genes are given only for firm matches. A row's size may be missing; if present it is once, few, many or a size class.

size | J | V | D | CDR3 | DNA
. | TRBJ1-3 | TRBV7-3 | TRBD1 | CASSSPDRDPGNTIYF | TGTGCCAGCAGCTCCCCTGACAGGGATCCTGGAAACACCATATATTTT
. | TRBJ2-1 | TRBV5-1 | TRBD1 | CASSLTGGNNEQFF | TGCGCCAGCAGCCTGACAGGGGGGAACAATGAGCAGTTCTTC
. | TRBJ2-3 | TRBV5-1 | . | CASSLVNTQYF | TGCGCCAGCAGCTTGGTGAATACGCAGTATTTT
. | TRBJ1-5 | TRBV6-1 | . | CASSVGPGNQPQHF | .
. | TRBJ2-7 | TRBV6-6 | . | CASSLADSEQYF | TGTGCCAGCAGTCTGGCGGACTCCGAGCAGTACTTC
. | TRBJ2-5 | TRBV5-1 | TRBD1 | CASRVTGQTQETQYF | TGCGCCAGCAGGGTTACGGGACAGACCCAAGAGACCCAGTACTTC
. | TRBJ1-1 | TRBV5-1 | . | CASSLAGLGGTEAFF | TGCGCCAGCAGCTTGGCAGGGTTGGGAGGCACTGAAGCTTTCTTT
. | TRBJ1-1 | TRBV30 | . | CAWSVWGASNTEAFF | TGTGCCTGGAGTGTATGGGGGGCAAGTAACACTGAAGCTTTCTTT
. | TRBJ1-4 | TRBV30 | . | CAWSVGKQGIATNEKLFF | TGTGCCTGGAGTGTAGGAAAGCAGGGGATTGCAACTAATGAAAAACTGTTTTTT
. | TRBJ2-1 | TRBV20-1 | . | CSTREREQFF | TGCAGTACTAGGGAAAGGGAGCAGTTCTTC
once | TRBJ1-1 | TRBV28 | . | CASSLFTGGRATEAFF | TGTGCCAGCAGTTTATTCACGGGAGGGCGGGCCACTGAAGCTTTCTTT
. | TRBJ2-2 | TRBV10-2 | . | CASRAGTLNTGELFF | TGCGCCAGCAGGGCCGGGACACTGAACACCGGGGAGCTGTTTTTT
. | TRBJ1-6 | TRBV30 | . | CAWTAGLPTIASPLHF | TGTGCCTGGACCGCGGGGCTTCCCACGATCGCTTCACCCCTCCACTTT
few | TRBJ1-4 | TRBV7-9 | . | CASSGRQERDEKLFF | TGTGCCAGCAGCGGGCGACAGGAAAGAGATGAAAAACTGTTTTTT
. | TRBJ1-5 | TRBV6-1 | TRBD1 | CASSRGARDQPQHF | TGTGCCAGCAGCAGGGGGGCCCGGGATCAGCCCCAGCATTTT
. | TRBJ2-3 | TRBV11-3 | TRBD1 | CASSLRTGDSPTQYF | TGTGCCAGCAGCTTAAGAACAGGGGATTCCCCTACGCAGTATTTT
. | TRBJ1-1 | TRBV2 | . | CASSELRNTEAFF | TGTGCCAGCAGTGAACTCAGAAACACTGAAGCTTTCTTT
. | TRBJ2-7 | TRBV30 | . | CAWRPGEYEQYF | TGTGCCTGGAGACCAGGGGAGTACGAGCAGTACTTC
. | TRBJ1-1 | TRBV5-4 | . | CASSLGSNTEAFF | TGTGCCAGCAGCTTGGGATCAAACACTGAAGCTTTCTTT
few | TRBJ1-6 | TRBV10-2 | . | CASNTGLGSPLHF | TGCGCCAGCAATACAGGGCTGGGGTCACCCCTCCACTTT
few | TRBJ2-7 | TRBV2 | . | CASSPRYEQYF | TGTGCCAGCAGTCCCCGCTACGAGCAGTACTTC
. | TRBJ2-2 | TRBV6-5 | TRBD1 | CASRVDRGAGELFF | TGTGCCAGCAGAGTAGACAGGGGTGCCGGGGAGCTGTTTTTT
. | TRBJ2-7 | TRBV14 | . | CASSHRTYYEQYF | TGTGCCAGCAGCCATCGGACCTACTACGAGCAGTACTTC
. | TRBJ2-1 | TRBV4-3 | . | CASSQVVNAYNEQFF | TGCGCCAGCAGCCAAGTAGTCAACGCCTACAATGAGCAGTTCTTC
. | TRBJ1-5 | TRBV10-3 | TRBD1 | CAISGGQGNQPQHF | TGTGCCATCAGTGGAGGACAGGGTAATCAGCCCCAGCATTTT
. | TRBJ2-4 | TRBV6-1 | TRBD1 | CASRRTGEAKNIQYF | TGTGCCAGCAGACGGACAGGGGAGGCCAAAAACATTCAGTACTTC
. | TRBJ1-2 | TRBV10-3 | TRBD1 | CAISESGTAYGYTF | TGTGCCATCAGTGAGTCCGGGACAGCCTATGGCTACACCTTC
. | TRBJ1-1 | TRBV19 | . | CASSEAGTEAFF | TGTGCCAGTAGTGAGGCGGGCACTGAAGCTTTCTTT
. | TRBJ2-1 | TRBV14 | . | CASSQGKKGGPGNEQFF | TGTGCCAGCAGCCAAGGTAAAAAGGGGGGCCCGGGCAATGAGCAGTTCTTC
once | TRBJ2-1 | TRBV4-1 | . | CASTAGPLYNEQFF | TGCGCCAGCACAGCCGGACCACTATACAATGAGCAGTTCTTC
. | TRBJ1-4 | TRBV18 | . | CASSPREGEKLFF | TGTGCCAGCTCACCACGCGAGGGGGAAAAACTGTTTTTT
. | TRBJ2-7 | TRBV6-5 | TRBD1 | CASSGQGHEQYF | TGTGCCAGCAGTGGACAGGGGCACGAGCAGTACTTC
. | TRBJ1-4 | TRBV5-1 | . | CASSQALTNEKLFF | TGCGCCAGCAGCCAGGCTCTTACTAATGAAAAACTGTTTTTT
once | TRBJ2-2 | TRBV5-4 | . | CASSLVLGVGTGELFF | TGTGCCAGCAGCTTGGTCCTAGGGGTGGGGACCGGGGAGCTGTTTTTT
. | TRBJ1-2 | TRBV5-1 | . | CASSPLPGPSYGYTF | TGCGCCAGCAGCCCTTTACCGGGGCCAAGCTATGGCTACACCTTC
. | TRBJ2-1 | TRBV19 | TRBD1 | CASSPRTGVDYNEQFF | TGTGCCAGTAGTCCCCGGACAGGAGTGGATTACAATGAGCAGTTCTTC
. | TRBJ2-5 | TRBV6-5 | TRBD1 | CASSFTGGRETQYF | TGTGCCAGCAGTTTCACAGGGGGAAGAGAGACCCAGTACTTC
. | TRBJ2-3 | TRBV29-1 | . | CSVEGGGTSTDTQYF | TGCAGCGTAGAAGGGGGGGGGACTAGCACAGATACGCAGTATTTT
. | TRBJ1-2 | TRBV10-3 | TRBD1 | CAISEHPGQGAESYGYTF | TGTGCCATCAGTGAGCACCCGGGACAGGGGGCCGAGTCCTATGGCTACACCTTC
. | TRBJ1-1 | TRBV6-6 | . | CASSYRGQNTEAFF | TGTGCCAGCAGTTACCGTGGACAGAACACTGAAGCTTTCTTT
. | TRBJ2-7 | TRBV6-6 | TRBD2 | CASSATSGVTEQYF | TGTGCCAGCAGTGCGACTAGCGGGGTTACCGAGCAGTACTTC
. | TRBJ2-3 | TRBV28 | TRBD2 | CASSPFPISGGATDTQYF | TGTGCCAGCAGCCCGTTTCCCATTAGCGGGGGGGCCACAGATACGCAGTATTTT
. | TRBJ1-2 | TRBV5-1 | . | CASSLDSTGYTF | TGCGCCAGCAGCTTGGATAGTACCGGCTACACCTTC
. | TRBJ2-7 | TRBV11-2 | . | CASRLHGGSSYEQYF | TGTGCCAGCAGACTCCACGGGGGAAGCTCCTACGAGCAGTACTTC
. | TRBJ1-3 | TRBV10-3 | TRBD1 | CAISRTGGSGNTIYF | TGTGCCATCAGCCGGACAGGGGGCTCTGGAAACACCATATATTTT
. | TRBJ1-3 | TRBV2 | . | CASSVGGGGSGNTIYF | TGTGCCAGCAGTGTCGGGGGAGGAGGCTCTGGAAACACCATATATTTT
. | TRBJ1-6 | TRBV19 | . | CASRLTTVHNSPLHF | TGTGCCAGTAGGCTGACAACAGTGCATAATTCACCCCTCCACTTT